A selection of T cell receptor beta chains follows, all from one sample in a study of CD8 T cells in ankylosing spondylitis. TCRdb re-called the 5' RACE reads through MiXCR, storing one row per CDR3 protein. This table holds hundreds of thousands of distinct CDR3 sequences, approximately 12% found once. Sequenced material: blood, either unsorted or a sorted T cell fraction (not recorded which). The source of these receptors is a male donor with ankylosing spondylitis. CDR3s include the opening cysteine and the closing phenylalanine or tryptophan. The D gene is left open where the match is weak. A clone size is listed for some rows: how often the clone was seen (once, few, many), or a class if it is expanded.

CDR3	DNA	size	D	V	J
CASSLFGRTPYEQYF	TGTGCCAGCTCCCTTTTCGGACGAACCCCCTACGAGCAGTACTTC	few	NA	TRBV5-6	TRBJ2-7
CASSPRLAGTYNEQFF	TGTGCCAGCTCACCACGACTAGCGGGTACCTACAATGAGCAGTTCTTC	NA	TRBD2	TRBV18	TRBJ2-1
CASSEVAQETQYF	TGTGCCAGTTCGGAAGTGGCGCAAGAGACCCAGTACTTC	NA	NA	TRBV18	TRBJ2-5
CSAYLAGGYNEQFF	TGCAGTGCTTACTTAGCGGGAGGGTACAATGAGCAGTTCTTC	few	TRBD2	TRBV20-1	TRBJ2-1
CSARETGEGTQYF	TGCAGTGCTAGAGAGACAGGGGAGGGGACCCAGTACTTC	NA	NA	TRBV20-1	TRBJ2-5
CSARDSAQAFTDTQYF	TGCAGTGCTAGAGATTCCGCACAGGCTTTCACAGATACGCAGTATTTT	NA	NA	TRBV20-1	TRBJ2-3
CAISGYNTGELFF	TGTGCCATCAGTGGATATAACACCGGGGAGCTGTTTTTT	few	NA	TRBV10-3	TRBJ2-2
CASSLVQGADYEQYF	TGTGCCAGCAGCTTAGTACAGGGGGCAGACTACGAGCAGTACTTC	NA	TRBD1	TRBV7-2	TRBJ2-7
CSVDGLYTEAFF	TGCAGCGTTGACGGCCTGTACACTGAAGCTTTCTTT	many	NA	TRBV29-1	TRBJ1-1
CASRDSGFSSYEQYF	TGTGCCAGCAGGGATAGCGGGTTTAGCTCCTACGAGCAGTACTTC	NA	TRBD2	TRBV6-2/TRBV6-3	TRBJ2-7
CASSPTPNTGELFF	TGCGCCAGCAGCCCAACACCAAACACCGGGGAGCTGTTTTTT	many	NA	TRBV5-1	TRBJ2-2
CSARLTGGTGELFF	TGCAGTGCTCGCTTGACAGGGGGAACCGGGGAGCTGTTTTTT	NA	TRBD1	TRBV20-1	TRBJ2-2
CASSQLAMAGEQFF	TGTGCCAGCAGTCAACTAGCAATGGCGGGTGAGCAGTTCTTC	NA	NA	TRBV6-1	TRBJ2-1
CASSHRGVTEAFF	TGTGCCAGCAGTCACAGGGGGGTCACTGAAGCTTTCTTT	few	TRBD1	TRBV27	TRBJ1-1
CASSQYTVLNTEAFF	TGTGCCAGCAGCCAGTACACAGTGTTGAACACTGAAGCTTTCTTT	NA	NA	TRBV7-2	TRBJ1-1
CSAQRTRGTREQFF	TGCAGTGCTCAACGGACTAGGGGGACCCGGGAGCAGTTCTTC	NA	NA	TRBV20-1	TRBJ2-1
CSARGALSYNEQFF	TGCAGTGCTAGAGGGGCACTCTCCTACAATGAGCAGTTCTTC	many	NA	TRBV20-1	TRBJ2-1
CSATRVQYEQYF	TGCAGTGCTACCCGGGTGCAGTACGAGCAGTACTTC	many	NA	TRBV20-1	TRBJ2-7
CSALVNRNQETQYF	TGCAGTGCCCTGGTTAACCGTAACCAAGAGACCCAGTACTTC	few	NA	TRBV20-1	TRBJ2-5
CSASASGSSYEQYF	TGCAGTGCTAGTGCTAGCGGGTCCTCCTACGAGCAGTACTTC	NA	TRBD2	TRBV20-1	TRBJ2-7
CASSLGQVDGELFF	TGCGCCAGCAGCTTGGGGCAGGTTGACGGGGAGCTGTTTTTT	NA	NA	TRBV5-1	TRBJ2-2
CASSKQGISYEQYF	TGTGCCAGCAGTAAACAGGGGATCTCCTACGAGCAGTACTTC	once	TRBD1	TRBV27	TRBJ2-7
CSAREAGATDTQYF	TGCAGTGCCCGCGAGGCTGGGGCGACAGATACGCAGTATTTT	few	NA	TRBV20-1	TRBJ2-3
CASSVSSLRGKAYGYTF	TGTGCCAGCAGTGTATCCTCCTTGAGGGGGAAGGCCTATGGCTACACCTTC	few	NA	TRBV25-1	TRBJ1-2
CASSPGTRAYEQYF	TGTGCCAGCTCACCCGGGACCCGGGCCTACGAGCAGTACTTC	few	NA	TRBV18	TRBJ2-7
CASSQDRRTSGYTDTQYF	TGTGCCAGCAGCCAAGATAGGAGGACTAGCGGCTACACAGATACGCAGTATTTT	NA	TRBD2	TRBV3-1	TRBJ2-3
CSAEGGQGTYEQYF	TGCAGTGCCGAGGGGGGGCAGGGAACCTACGAGCAGTACTTC	NA	NA	TRBV20-1	TRBJ2-7
CSANTGGGNSPLHF	TGCAGTGCTAATACCGGGGGAGGTAATTCACCCCTCCACTTT	few	NA	TRBV20-1	TRBJ1-6
CSARGRRGDRGTYEQYF	TGCAGTGCTAGGGGCCGGCGCGGGGATCGGGGAACCTACGAGCAGTACTTC	few	NA	TRBV20-1	TRBJ2-7
CASSLAGDNDYGYTF	TGCGCCAGCAGCTTGGCCGGGGACAACGACTATGGCTACACCTTC	few	NA	TRBV5-1	TRBJ1-2
CASTSGTGDTGELFF	TGTGCCAGCACCTCCGGGACAGGGGACACCGGGGAGCTGTTTTTT	many	TRBD1	TRBV12-3/TRBV12-4	TRBJ2-2
CASRRDTETYNEQFF	TGCGCCAGCCGCCGGGACACCGAGACCTACAATGAGCAGTTCTTC	NA	NA	TRBV5-1	TRBJ2-1
CASSSLTGGSNSPLHF	TGTGCCAGCAGCTCCCTGACAGGGGGAAGCAATTCACCCCTCCACTTT	few	TRBD1	TRBV5-5	TRBJ1-6
CASSYDRGSYEQYF	TGTGCCAGCAGCTACGACAGGGGTTCCTACGAGCAGTACTTC	many	TRBD1	TRBV7-2	TRBJ2-7
CSARNRQGSGQPQHF	TGCAGTGCTAGAAATCGACAGGGGTCGGGACAGCCCCAGCATTTT	NA	TRBD1	TRBV20-1	TRBJ1-5
CASSLEPRALYGYTF	TGTGCCAGCAGCTTAGAGCCCAGGGCCCTATATGGCTACACCTTC	few	NA	TRBV7-6	TRBJ1-2
CASSLTFSGVSTDTQYF	TGTGCCAGCAGCTTAACCTTTAGCGGGGTCTCCACAGATACGCAGTATTTT	few	TRBD2	TRBV7-3	TRBJ2-3
CASSLQGQLNTGELFF	TGTGCCAGCAGTCTACAGGGACAGCTAAACACCGGGGAGCTGTTTTTT	few	TRBD1	TRBV4-2	TRBJ2-2
CASSGTGFLTGELFF	TGTGCCAGCAGTGGGACAGGGTTCCTCACCGGGGAGCTGTTTTTT	few	TRBD1	TRBV6-1	TRBJ2-2
CASSILWDRSNTEAFF	TGTGCCAGCAGTATACTCTGGGACCGCTCGAACACTGAAGCTTTCTTT	NA	NA	TRBV27	TRBJ1-1
CASTVGQGTGELFF	TGTGCCAGCACCGTGGGACAGGGAACCGGGGAGCTGTTTTTT	few	TRBD1	TRBV6-1	TRBJ2-2
CASSLDVRGEGDTQYF	TGCGCCAGCAGCTTGGACGTCCGTGGGGAAGGAGATACGCAGTATTTT	NA	NA	TRBV5-1	TRBJ2-3
CASSYATTHTQYF	TGTGCCAGCAGTTACGCAACCACCCATACGCAGTATTTT	many	NA	TRBV6-5	TRBJ2-3